A single sample is the source of the 21 T cell receptor beta chains below, sequenced in a study of blood T cells in healthy people across ages. The authors ran a second PCR of roughly 6 to 11 cycles using a sample-barcoded 5' primer and a J-beta primer mix. TCRdb passed the 5' RACE reads through MiXCR, listing each CDR3 protein once. The sample consists of approximately 900,000 distinct CDR3 sequences, roughly 48% of them appearing once. The specimen was blood. The source is a man aged 25 to 45 in good health.

The rearrangement uses TRBV2 and TRBJ1-5; 8 nucleotides line up with TRBD1. Trimming removed 4 bases from V and 4 bases from J; junction bases left unmatched: 6. The CDR3 has 15 amino acids. The V gene's germline CDR1 is SNHLY and CDR2 FYNNEI. CDR3 sequence reads: CASSVGDRSNQPQHF. The CDR3 DNA reads TGTGCCAGCAGTGTCGGGGACAGGTCTAATCAGCCCCAGCATTTT.

This clonotype was counted ten times or more. The rearrangement links TRBV15 to TRBJ2-5; TRBD1 is a possible D gene (6 bases). This CDR3 is 14 amino acids long. Germline-derived CDR1 and CDR2 are LNHNV and YYDKDF (reference sequence). The V end lost 0 bases, the J end lost 5 bases, and 10 bases lay between the germline ends. The CDR3 sequence is CATSRDRGPETQYF. The CDR3 DNA reads as TGTGCCACCAGCAGAGACAGGGGTCCGGAGACCCAGTACTTC.

The V gene is TRBV6-1, the J gene TRBJ2-2; 8 positions agree with TRBD2. Germline V gene sequence: CDR1 MNHNS, CDR2 SASEGT. Losses at the gene ends were 0 bases for V and 1 base for J; bases not matched to a gene: 4. The CDR3 is 17 amino acids. The CDR3 DNA follows: TGTGCCAGCAGTGAAGCTGCGGGGGGAATGAACACCGGGGAGCTGTTTTTT. Encoded protein: CASSEAAGGMNTGELFF.

The genes are TRBV20-1 and TRBJ2-7; D possibly corresponds to TRBD1 (6 bases). Trimming removed 4 bases from V and 0 bases from J, with 13 bases in between. The CDR3 has 14 residues. Germline V CDR1 and CDR2: DFQATT, SNEGSKA (reference sequence). For the CDR3, the DNA is TGCAGTGCTATAGGACAGTCAAGCTCCTACGAGCAGTACTTC. Translated, it gives CSAIGQSSSYEQYF.

There are a few counts of this clonotype. This chain links TRBV20-1 with TRBJ2-7; D gene ambiguous. Germline lookup yields CDR1 DFQATT and CDR2 SNEGSKA (reference sequence). V was pared by 0 bases and J by 4 bases, with 16 bases between. The CDR3 runs 15 residues. The chain's CDR3 is CSARENIREGYEQYF. CDR3 bases: TGCAGTGCTAGAGAAAATATCCGAGAAGGGTACGAGCAGTACTTC.

A few counts support this clonotype. Written as DNA, the CDR3 is TGCAGCGTTGAGAGTAGCGGGGTGTTTGAGACCCAGTACTTC. Protein product: CSVESSGVFETQYF. The chain couples TRBV29-1 to TRBJ2-5; 8 nucleotides line up with TRBD2. Germline-derived CDR1 and CDR2 are SQVTM and ANQGSEA. The CDR3 loop spans 14 amino acids. The trim removed 3 bases at V and 5 bases at J, leaving 8 bases unmatched.

This clonotype showed up just a few times. V gene TRBV7-9 combines with J gene TRBJ1-5; D is unclear. The CDR3 contains 13 residues. Germline CDR1 is SEHNR and CDR2 is FQNEAQ (reference sequence). With 5 bases removed from V and 4 bases from J, the gap between germline ends came to 9 bases. CDR3 region: CASSTDGNQPQHF. In nucleotides, the CDR3 is TGTGCCAGCAGCACGGACGGAAATCAGCCCCAGCATTTT. The complete variable domain, with remaining parts taken from reference TRBV7-9 and TRBJ1-5, reads DTGVSQNPRHKITKRGQNVTFRCDPISEHNRLYWYRQTLGQGPEFLTYFQNEAQLEKSRLLSDRFSAERPKGSFSTLEIQRTEQGDSAMYLCASSTDGNQPQHFGDGTRLSIL.

The chain carries TRBV9 and TRBJ2-7; D gene uncertain. Trimming pared 3 bases from V and 0 bases from J, leaving 13 bases between. Germline V gene sequence: CDR1 SGDLS, CDR2 YYNGEE. The CDR3 contains 15 residues. The CDR3 DNA sequence: TGTGCCAGCAGCGCCGGTTGGAGTACCTCCTACGAGCAGTACTTC. It yields the protein CASSAGWSTSYEQYF.

This clonotype came up a few times. This chain connects TRBV14 to TRBJ1-2; the match to TRBD1 covers 11 bases. Trimming removed 1 base from V and 3 bases from J; junction bases left unmatched: 4. CDR1 SGHDN and CDR2 FVKESK come from the germline V gene. CDR3 length: 16 residues. In DNA form, the CDR3 reads TGTGCCAGCAGCCAAGCAGGGACAGGGGGATACTATGGCTACACCTTC. Its protein product is CASSQAGTGGYYGYTF.

The rearrangement links TRBV29-1 to TRBJ2-3; TRBD2 aligns across 9 bases. J was trimmed by 2 bases and V by 0 bases; bases with no gene match: 6. Germline V gives CDR1 SQVTM, CDR2 ANQGSEA. The CDR3 is 16 residues long. The CDR3 nucleotides read TGCAGCGTTGAAGATCCCCTAGCGGGGACCACAGATACGCAGTATTTT. The encoded protein is CSVEDPLAGTTDTQYF.

This chain uses TRBV5-1 with TRBJ1-1; 12 bases fit TRBD1. V lost 4 bases to trimming and J lost 9 bases; unmatched junction nucleotides: 10. The CDR3 is made up of 15 amino acids. The germline V gene encodes CDR1 SGHRS and CDR2 YFSETQ. CDR3 amino acids: CASSPGTGGVGKAFF. CDR3 nucleotide sequence: TGCGCCAGCAGCCCCGGGACAGGGGGCGTGGGGAAAGCTTTCTTT.

The chain joins TRBV3-1 to TRBJ2-7; 9 bases line up with TRBD1. The junction had 10 bases not matched to a gene; V was cut back by 2 bases and J by 5 bases. The CDR3 runs to 16 residues. Germline lookup yields CDR1 LGHDT and CDR2 YNNKEL (reference sequence). In DNA form, the CDR3 reads TGTGCCAGCAGCCAAAGAAAGACAGGGGGTAGCAACGAGCAGTACTTC. Translation gives CASSQRKTGGSNEQYF.

In its sample, this clonotype was seen a few times. V gene TRBV10-3 combines with J gene TRBJ2-3; 11 bases are a match to TRBD2. The CDR3 length is 13 residues. Losses at the gene ends were 11 bases for V and 5 bases for J; bases not matched to a gene: 6. Germline V gene sequence: CDR1 ENHRY, CDR2 SYGVKD. DNA for the CDR3: TGTGCCGCAAATAGCGGGGGGGGAGATACGCAGTATTTT. Amino acids: CAANSGGGDTQYF.

The chain combines TRBV9 with TRBJ2-1; TRBD2 matches at 12 bases. Germline V gene sequence: CDR1 SGDLS, CDR2 YYNGEE. This CDR3 has 17 amino acids. V lost 3 bases, J lost 4 bases, and 8 bases stayed unmatched. CDR3 in amino acids: CASSGLTSGGPYNEQFF. In DNA form, the CDR3 reads TGTGCCAGCAGCGGGCTGACTAGCGGGGGCCCTTACAATGAGCAGTTCTTC.

The chain is built from TRBV29-1 and TRBJ2-3; possible D gene TRBD2, 5 bases. Germline V CDR1 and CDR2: SQVTM, ANQGSEA. CDR3 length equals 12 residues. Deletions cut 8 bases from V and 2 bases from J, with 11 bases between. The CDR3 region is CSFGRDTDTQYF. CDR3 nucleotides: TGCAGCTTCGGACGGGACACAGATACGCAGTATTTT.

The chain employs TRBV6-2 or TRBV6-3 and TRBJ2-5, with 9 bases identical to TRBD2. The end of the DNA aligns better with TRBJ2-7, so the J call may be wrong. Germline lookup yields CDR1 MNHEY and CDR2 SVGEGT. This CDR3 region has 15 residues. Here the CDR3 DNA reads TGTGCCAGCAAGATCTATAGCGGGGGCGCGTACGAGCAGTACTTC. Its translation: CASKIYSGGAYEQYF.

The chain is built from TRBV9 and TRBJ2-5; no firm D call. There are 15 residues in the CDR3. The ends were cut back, 4 bases at V and 2 bases at J, with 15 bases in the middle. Looked up from germline, CDR1 is SGDLS and CDR2 is YYNGEE. The CDR3 protein is CASSPPNALQETQYF. Here the CDR3 DNA reads TGTGCCAGCAGCCCCCCTAATGCCCTGCAAGAGACCCAGTACTTC.

In the case of this clonotype: This may stem from a read error, because a much larger clone lies one nucleotide away. The chain carries TRBV27 and TRBJ2-5; D remains unclear. The ends were cut back, 10 bases at V and 2 bases at J, with 14 bases in the middle. The V gene's germline CDR1 is MNHEY and CDR2 SMNVEV (reference sequence). The length of the CDR3 is 13 residues. CDR3 nucleotide sequence: TGTGCCAACAGCCCAGTGGGGCAAGAGACCCAGTACTTC. Residues: CANSPVGQETQYF.

To note about this clonotype: A much larger clone differs from this one at a single base, so this may be a read error. The genes are TRBV5-6 and TRBJ1-6; D call uncertain. The germline V gene has CDR1 SGHDT and CDR2 YYEEEE. Trimming removed 0 bases at V and 5 bases at J, with 15 bases between. This CDR3 comprises 17 residues. The DNA for the CDR3 is TGTGCCAGCAGCTTGGGGGCGGCCTTCGAGCATAATTCACCCCTCCACTTT. Amino acid sequence: CASSLGAAFEHNSPLHF.

V gene TRBV6-2 or TRBV6-3 combines with J gene TRBJ2-4; D call uncertain. This CDR3 spans 15 amino acids. V lost 1 base to trimming and J lost 1 base, with 8 bases between them. CDR1 is MNHEY, CDR2 SVGEGT, per germline. CDR3 sequence reads: CASSYFGDAKNIQYF. CDR3 in DNA: TGTGCCAGCAGTTACTTTGGCGACGCCAAAAACATTCAGTACTTC.

The chain recombines TRBV4-3 with TRBJ2-1; 13 nucleotides align to TRBD2. Germline lookup yields CDR1 LGHNA and CDR2 YSLEER. The ends lost 0 bases at V and 3 bases at J; junction bases unmatched: 2. This CDR3 is 17 amino acids long. As DNA, the CDR3 is TGCGCCAGCAGCCAAGAGACTAGCGGGGGGTACTACAATGAGCAGTTCTTC. Its translation is CASSQETSGGYYNEQFF.